This is a list of T cell receptor beta chains from one sample in a study of neurological immune-mediated disorders. Via MiXCR, TCRdb re-called the 5' RACE reads, giving one row per CDR3 protein. This repertoire shows 40,000 to 45,000 distinct CDR3 sequences, around 6% found once; its top ten account for about 0.54%. Sample: CD4+ T cells from blood. The receptor set was obtained from a woman aged 40 to 50 in good health. Both conserved end residues are part of each CDR3. D genes are given only for firm matches. A clone size is listed for some rows: how often the clone was seen (once, few, many), or a class if it is expanded.

J | length | size | V | D | DNA | CDR3
TRBJ1-5 | 15 | many | TRBV20-1 | - | TGCAGTGCTAGAATCGGCCAGGGATCGAATCAGCCCCAGCATTTT | CSARIGQGSNQPQHF
TRBJ2-7 | 14 | many | TRBV6-5 | TRBD2 | TGTGCCAGCAGTGGCGGGAGGGCCTCCTCCGAGCAGTACTTC | CASSGGRASSEQYF
TRBJ2-3 | 15 | many | TRBV5-5 | - | TGTGCCAGCAGCTCCCGTGGTAGCAGTGGAGATACGCAGTATTTT | CASSSRGSSGDTQYF
TRBJ2-3 | 14 | many | TRBV6-5 | - | TGTGCCAGCAGTTACATAGGTTGGGGAGATACGCAGTATTTT | CASSYIGWGDTQYF
TRBJ2-6 | 17 | many | TRBV12-3/TRBV12-4 | TRBD1 | TGTGCCAGCAGTAGGACAGGGGGCGTAGCTGGGGCCAACGTCCTGACTTTC | CASSRTGGVAGANVLTF
TRBJ2-3 | 12 | many | TRBV7-2 | - | TGTGCCAGCAGCTTAATGTCAGATACGCAGTATTTT | CASSLMSDTQYF
TRBJ2-3 | 15 | many | TRBV28 | TRBD2 | TGTGCCAGCAGTTTACAAGCGGGGGCCACAGATACGCAGTATTTT | CASSLQAGATDTQYF
TRBJ1-5 | 15 | many | TRBV5-5 | TRBD1 | TGTGCCAGCAGCTCGACGGGACAGATTTTATCGCCCCAGCATTTT | CASSSTGQILSPQHF
TRBJ2-2 | 15 | many | TRBV29-1 | - | TGCAGCGTTGCGACTCCAGGGACAACGAGGGGGGAGCTGTTTTTT | CSVATPGTTRGELFF
TRBJ2-7 | 12 | many | TRBV28 | TRBD1 | TGTGCCAGCAGGGACAGGGTATACGAGCAGTACTTC | CASRDRVYEQYF
TRBJ2-7 | 15 | many | TRBV5-1 | TRBD1 | TGCGCCAGCAGCCCACACCGGGACAGTATAGCCGAGCAGTACTTC | CASSPHRDSIAEQYF
TRBJ2-7 | 12 | - | TRBV20-1 | - | TGCAGTGCTAGAGGGCACAGCCAAGAGCAGTACTTC | CSARGHSQEQYF
TRBJ1-1 | 16 | many | TRBV7-2 | TRBD1 | TGTGCCAGCAGCTTAAGGACAGGGACGATGAACACTGAAGCTTTCTTT | CASSLRTGTMNTEAFF
TRBJ2-1 | 14 | few | TRBV29-1 | TRBD2 | TGCAGCGCAGAGGCTGGGAGGGACTACAATGAGCAGTTCTTC | CSAEAGRDYNEQFF
TRBJ1-1 | 15 | many | TRBV18 | - | TGTGCCAGCTCACCGATCAGGGGAGGACACACTGAAGCTTTCTTT | CASSPIRGGHTEAFF
TRBJ2-5 | 15 | many | TRBV7-8 | - | TGTGCCAGCAGCTCGCTTGGGACGTACGGTGAGACCCAGTACTTC | CASSSLGTYGETQYF
TRBJ2-5 | 15 | many | TRBV28 | - | TGTGCCAGCAGTTCCCCCCGGCCTTCCCAAGAGACCCAGTACTTC | CASSSPRPSQETQYF
TRBJ2-7 | 14 | many | TRBV5-1 | - | TGCGCCAGCAGCTTACAGGTGAGGGACTACGAGCAGTACTTC | CASSLQVRDYEQYF
TRBJ1-5 | 14 | many | TRBV10-3 | - | TGTGCCATCAGCCCAGACAGGAGCAATCAGCCCCAGCATTTT | CAISPDRSNQPQHF
TRBJ2-1 | 18 | many | TRBV4-1 | - | TGCGCCAGCAGCCAATTAGATATGGGTCTAGCCGTAGGGAATGAGCAGTTCTTC | CASSQLDMGLAVGNEQFF
TRBJ2-1 | 13 | many | TRBV12-3/TRBV12-4 | TRBD2 | TGTGCCAGCAGTTTAACGGGGGGCAATGAGCAGTTCTTC | CASSLTGGNEQFF
TRBJ2-1 | 15 | many | TRBV5-1 | - | TGCGCCAGCAGCTCCCAGACTAGTCCCAACAATGAGCAGTTCTTC | CASSSQTSPNNEQFF
TRBJ1-2 | 14 | many | TRBV7-2 | - | TGTGCCAGCAGCTTAGGGGCGACCAGGGATGGCTACACCTTC | CASSLGATRDGYTF
TRBJ1-2 | 11 | many | TRBV7-9 | TRBD1 | TGTGCCAGCAGCTACGGACAGGGGTGGACCTTC | CASSYGQGWTF
TRBJ1-1 | 15 | - | TRBV5-1 | - | TGCGCCAGCAGCTTCCCAGGGCGGTCGGGGACTGAAGCTTTCTTT | CASSFPGRSGTEAFF
TRBJ2-5 | 16 | many | TRBV11-1 | TRBD1 | TGTGCCAGCAGCTTAGTAGGGACAGGGGGCGCGGAGACCCAGTACTTC | CASSLVGTGGAETQYF
TRBJ2-2 | 18 | - | TRBV9 | - | TGTGCCAACAGCGTAGTCTCCCTAGCAGGAGTGGGCACCGGGGAGCTGTTTTTT | CANSVVSLAGVGTGELFF
TRBJ2-7 | 16 | many | TRBV11-2 | TRBD1 | TGTGCCAGCAGCCTGAACCGGGACAGCCCTCTTTACGAGCAGTACTTC | CASSLNRDSPLYEQYF
TRBJ2-7 | 13 | - | TRBV4-2 | - | TGTGCCAGCAGCCAAGACTCCAGCTACGAGCAGTACTTC | CASSQDSSYEQYF
TRBJ2-1 | 18 | many | TRBV7-2 | TRBD2 | TGTGCCAGCAGCCACAGGAGAACTAGCGGGAGGGCCCCCAATGAGCAGTTCTTC | CASSHRRTSGRAPNEQFF
TRBJ2-7 | 14 | many | TRBV6-6 | - | TGTGCCAGCAGTAAGGGGGGTTTAAACTACGAGCAGTACTTC | CASSKGGLNYEQYF
TRBJ2-1 | 16 | many | TRBV7-9 | - | TGTGCCAGCAGGCAGCAGGGAGGATCGGCACACAATGAGCAGTTCTTC | CASRQQGGSAHNEQFF
TRBJ2-1 | 14 | - | TRBV20-1 | TRBD1 | TGCAGTGCTCTTACCGGGACAGCCTACAATGAGCAGTTCTTC | CSALTGTAYNEQFF
TRBJ2-3 | 12 | many | TRBV29-1 | - | TGCAGCGGCTCAGGGGTCACAGATACGCAGTATTTT | CSGSGVTDTQYF
TRBJ1-5 | 13 | many | TRBV20-1 | - | TGCAGTGCCCGACGGGGGTTCAATCAGCCCCAGCATTTT | CSARRGFNQPQHF
TRBJ1-4 | 15 | many | TRBV4-3 | - | TGCGCCAGCAGCCTATACAGGGCAACTAATGAAAAACTGTTTTTT | CASSLYRATNEKLFF
TRBJ2-5 | 16 | many | TRBV20-1 | TRBD2 | TGCAGTGCAAACTCCGGGACTAGCGGGAGTTTGGAGACCCAGTACTTC | CSANSGTSGSLETQYF
TRBJ2-3 | 15 | many | TRBV29-1 | - | TGCAGCGCCGATGCCCGGGCCAAACACACAGATACGCAGTATTTT | CSADARAKHTDTQYF
TRBJ2-2 | 16 | many | TRBV6-6 | - | TGTGCCAGCAGTTACTCGAAAGGGGGGAGCACCGGGGAGCTGTTTTTT | CASSYSKGGSTGELFF
TRBJ2-2 | 15 | - | TRBV7-6 | - | TGTGCCAGCAGACGGACGACATGGAGCACCGGGGAGCTGTTTTTT | CASRRTTWSTGELFF
TRBJ1-1 | 13 | many | TRBV5-5 | - | TGTGCCAGCAGCTTGTTGGGGGATACTGAAGCTTTCTTT | CASSLLGDTEAFF
TRBJ2-1 | 15 | - | TRBV18 | - | TGTGCCAGCTCACCAGGGGGGACGAGGGGGAATGAGCAGTTCTTC | CASSPGGTRGNEQFF
TRBJ1-1 | 15 | many | TRBV20-1 | - | TGCAGTGCTAGTATCTATGGGGGGCGGGGGACTGAAGCTTTCTTT | CSASIYGGRGTEAFF
TRBJ2-1 | 16 | many | TRBV7-7 | TRBD2 | TGTGCTAGCAGCCGTGGACTAGCGGGAGGCTACAATGAGCAGTTCTTC | CASSRGLAGGYNEQFF
TRBJ2-6 | 20 | many | TRBV6-5 | - | TGTGCCAGCAGTTACGTGGTCAGGGCCCCAGGTACATCTGGGGCCAACGTCCTGACTTTC | CASSYVVRAPGTSGANVLTF
TRBJ2-7 | 12 | many | TRBV6-1 | TRBD2 | TGTGCCAGCGGGCTAGCGGGAGGCGAGCAGTACTTC | CASGLAGGEQYF